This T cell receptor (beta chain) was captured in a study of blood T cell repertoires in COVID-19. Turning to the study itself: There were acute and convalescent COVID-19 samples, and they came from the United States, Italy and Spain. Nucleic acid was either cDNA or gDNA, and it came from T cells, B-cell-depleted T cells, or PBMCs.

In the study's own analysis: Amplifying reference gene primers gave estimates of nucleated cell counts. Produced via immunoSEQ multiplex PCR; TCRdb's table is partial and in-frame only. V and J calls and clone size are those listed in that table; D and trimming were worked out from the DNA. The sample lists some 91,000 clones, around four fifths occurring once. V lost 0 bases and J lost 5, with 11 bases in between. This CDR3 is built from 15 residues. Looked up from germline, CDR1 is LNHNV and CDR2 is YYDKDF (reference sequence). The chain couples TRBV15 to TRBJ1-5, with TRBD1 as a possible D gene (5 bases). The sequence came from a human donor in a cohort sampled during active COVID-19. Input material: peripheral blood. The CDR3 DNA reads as TGTGCCACCAGCAGAGATCCAGGGTTGGATCAGCCCCAGCATTTT. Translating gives CATSRDPGLDQPQHF.